The 29 T cell receptor beta chains presented below share a single source sample, sequenced in a study of neurological immune-mediated disorders. In TCRdb, the 5' RACE reads were re-called with MiXCR into one record per CDR3 protein. The table shows about 35,000 distinct CDR3 sequences, with 3% to 4% occurring only once. The specimen was PBMCs. The origin of the receptors is a man between 25 and 39 years old with multiple sclerosis.

Comment on this clonotype: One base away lies a much larger clone, so this may be a sequencing read error. This rearrangement joins TRBV5-1 to TRBJ2-7; no clear D gene. The germline V gene encodes CDR1 SGHRS and CDR2 YFSETQ. Trimming took off 3 bases at V and 4 bases at J, with 14 bases between the two ends. This CDR3 is built from 14 residues. The CDR3 DNA follows: TGCGCCAGCAGCTCCCACGGAACACCTTACGAGCAGTACTTC. Translated: CASSSHGTPYEQYF. Looking up the rest from reference TRBV5-1 and TRBJ2-7 gives the full variable domain: KAGVTQTPRYLIKTRGQQVTLSCSPISGHRSVSWYQQTPGQGLQFLFEYFSETQRNKGNFPGRFSGRQFSNSRSEMNVSTLELGDSALYLCASSSHGTPYEQYFGPGTRLTVT.

This clonotype was counted at least ten times. The J gene is TRBJ1-2, the V gene TRBV20-1; D is uncertain. The CDR3 runs to 13 residues. Germline V gene lookup returns CDR1 DFQATT and CDR2 SNEGSKA (reference sequence). The V and J ends lost 0 bases and 3 bases respectively, with 8 bases between them. The DNA for the CDR3 is TGCAGTGCTAGAGATACAAGGCACTATGGCTACACCTTC. Translation gives CSARDTRHYGYTF.

At least ten counts were recorded for this clonotype. The V call is TRBV29-1, the J call TRBJ2-7; 8 bases line up with TRBD1. Germline assignment: CDR1 SQVTM and CDR2 ANQGSEA. Trimming took 0 bases from V and 2 from J; bases not matched to a gene: 12. CDR3 length: 17 residues. The CDR3 DNA reads TGCAGCGTTGAAGATCAGGAGGGGGACAGGACCCCCTACGAGCAGTACTTC. This sequence encodes CSVEDQEGDRTPYEQYF.

This clonotype came up many times. The rearrangement uses TRBV20-1 and TRBJ2-7; TRBD2 matches at 8 bases. This CDR3 is built from 13 residues. The germline CDR1 and CDR2 sequences are DFQATT and SNEGSKA (reference sequence). CDR3 DNA sequence: TGCAACCCCACCGGGGGGGCCGATGACGGGCAGTACTTC. Its protein product is CNPTGGADDGQYF.

This clonotype has ten or more counts. V is TRBV20-1 and J is TRBJ2-3; D perhaps matches TRBD2 (7 bases). The germline gives CDR1 DFQATT, CDR2 SNEGSKA (reference sequence). This CDR3 is 14 amino acids long. The V gene lost 3 bases and the J gene lost 2 bases, with 12 bases spanning the gap. The CDR3 nucleotides are TGCAGTGCTAGGTGGGGGGGGCCCACAGATACGCAGTATTTT. This translates into CSARWGGPTDTQYF.

This clonotype was recorded at least ten times. CDR3 in amino acids: CASSQRSDSGQMYGYTF. CDR3 DNA sequence: TGTGCCAGCAGCCAAAGATCGGATTCGGGACAGATGTATGGCTACACCTTC. V usage is TRBV4-2 and J usage is TRBJ1-2; TRBD1 agrees at 7 bases. Looked up from germline, CDR1 is LGHNA and CDR2 is YNFKEQ. This CDR3 has 17 amino acids. Trimming removed 2 bases from V and 5 bases from J; junction bases left unmatched: 14.

This clonotype was found many times. The V and J genes are TRBV20-1 and TRBJ2-3; 10 positions match TRBD2. The length of the CDR3 is 15 residues. Germline lookup yields CDR1 DFQATT and CDR2 SNEGSKA (reference sequence). V was clipped by 4 bases and J by 3 bases; unmatched bases: 7. The CDR3 DNA follows: TGCAGTGCTACGGCCTTAGCGGGGGGAACAGATACGCAGTATTTT. This codes for CSATALAGGTDTQYF.

This clonotype was detected many times. V usage is TRBV5-1 and J usage is TRBJ1-4; the D gene is possibly TRBD1 (6 bases). Germline CDR1 is SGHRS and CDR2 is YFSETQ. The length of the CDR3 is 15 residues. Trimming left V 4 bases short and J 3 bases short, with 13 bases between. The CDR3 bases are TGCGCCAGCAGCCTAGCAGGGGCGGCTAATGAAAAACTGTTTTTT. It encodes CASSLAGAANEKLFF.

This clonotype was seen repeatedly, ten times or more. The chain carries TRBV12-3 or TRBV12-4 and TRBJ2-3, with D possibly matching TRBD2 (7 bases). The CDR3 is 16 amino acids. The germline V and J ends were trimmed by 1 base and 8 bases, with 19 bases remaining between them. The CDR3, as DNA: TGTGCCAGCAGTTTAGGTAGGGGGGGGCGAATTTCTACGCAGTATTTT. This encodes CASSLGRGGRISTQYF.

This clonotype was seen ten or more times. This chain links TRBV3-1 with TRBJ2-1; D might be TRBD2 (5 bases). Germline CDR1 LGHDT, CDR2 YNNKEL (reference sequence). V was cut by 4 bases and J by 4 bases, with 20 bases left in between. The CDR3 sequence is 17 residues long. CDR3 sequence: CASSPRRGRLGYNEQFF. CDR3 sequence (DNA): TGTGCCAGCAGCCCCCGACGGGGAAGACTGGGATACAATGAGCAGTTCTTC.

By share of the sample, this clonotype is medium-sized. V and J are TRBV9 and TRBJ2-2, with D possibly matching TRBD2 (5 bases). The V and J ends lost 0 bases and 7 bases respectively, with 7 bases between them. Per the germline V gene, CDR1 is SGDLS and CDR2 is YYNGEE. The CDR3 sequence is 13 residues long. The DNA of the CDR3 is TGTGCCAGCAGCGTAGTCCGGGGCGGGGAGCTGTTTTTT. It is translated as CASSVVRGGELFF.

In this sample, this clonotype turned up a few times. The chain is built from TRBV20-1 and TRBJ2-7; D is possibly TRBD1 (5 bases). The CDR3 length is 13 residues. Germline V gene sequence: CDR1 DFQATT, CDR2 SNEGSKA (reference sequence). Trimming took off 2 bases at V and 6 bases at J, with 14 bases between the two ends. CDR3 coding DNA: TGCAGTGCTAGACGTCCCCCAGGGTCCGAGCAGTACTTC. Translating gives CSARRPPGSEQYF.

Ten or more counts support this clonotype. V is TRBV2 and J is TRBJ2-3; D not resolved. V dropped 3 bases and J dropped 0 bases, with 7 bases sitting between them. Germline CDR1 is SNHLY and CDR2 is FYNNEI. The CDR3 covers 14 residues. For the CDR3, the DNA is TGTGCCAGCAGTGACAGTCCTAGCACAGATACGCAGTATTTT. Translated: CASSDSPSTDTQYF. The full variable domain, rest sourced from reference TRBV2 and TRBJ2-3, is EPEVTQTPSHQVTQMGQEVILRCVPISNHLYFYWYRQILGQKVEFLVSFYNNEISEKSEIFDDQFSVERPDGSNFTLKIRSTKLEDSAMYFCASSDSPSTDTQYFGPGTRLTVL.

There are many counts of this clonotype. The V and J genes are TRBV12-3 or TRBV12-4 and TRBJ1-2; no firm D call. This CDR3 is 13 amino acids long. The germline V and J ends were trimmed by 3 bases and 1 base, with 6 bases remaining between them. The CDR3 nucleotides read TGTGCCAGCAGTTTTAGGATTAACTATGGCTACACCTTC. It codes for CASSFRINYGYTF.

This clonotype has a count of ten or more. The rearrangement links TRBV5-1 to TRBJ2-7; no firm D call. From germline, CDR1 is SGHRS and CDR2 YFSETQ. The CDR3 runs 14 residues. V gave up 2 bases and J gave up 3 bases, with 12 bases separating them. DNA for the CDR3: TGCGCCAGCAGCTTCGAGACACGCCGCTACGAGCAGTACTTC. This translates into CASSFETRRYEQYF. Filled out from reference TRBV5-1 and TRBJ2-7, the complete variable domain reads KAGVTQTPRYLIKTRGQQVTLSCSPISGHRSVSWYQQTPGQGLQFLFEYFSETQRNKGNFPGRFSGRQFSNSRSEMNVSTLELGDSALYLCASSFETRRYEQYFGPGTRLTVT.

In this sample, this clonotype turned up many times. V gene TRBV5-1 combines with J gene TRBJ1-6; the D is unclear. The germline V gene encodes CDR1 SGHRS and CDR2 YFSETQ. The CDR3 totals 14 residues. V lost 3 bases and J lost 8, with 12 bases in between. This CDR3 is CASSSGTGDSPLHF. In nucleotides, the CDR3 is TGCGCCAGCAGCTCAGGAACTGGGGATTCACCCCTCCACTTT.

This clonotype was seen repeatedly, ten times or more. This chain joins TRBV20-1 and TRBJ1-4, with 7 bases matching TRBD1. The trim removed 3 bases at V and 0 bases at J, leaving 7 bases unmatched. This CDR3 has 16 amino acids. Germline assignment: CDR1 DFQATT and CDR2 SNEGSKA (reference sequence). CDR3 in DNA: TGCAGTGCTAGTGGGGGGGACAGCACAACTAATGAAAAACTGTTTTTT. It codes for CSASGGDSTTNEKLFF.

In its sample, this clonotype was seen a few times. The chain employs TRBV12-3 or TRBV12-4 and TRBJ2-7, with no clear D. Trimming cost V 3 bases and J 3 bases, with 3 bases left between them. The CDR3 runs 11 residues. CDR3 bases: TGTGCCAGCAGTTTCCTCTACGAGCAGTACTTC. Translating gives CASSFLYEQYF.

This clonotype has a count of ten or more. This chain connects TRBV12-3 or TRBV12-4 to TRBJ1-1; D remains unclear. V was shortened by 3 bases and J by 3 bases, with 11 bases between the two germline ends. The CDR3 is 14 residues long. The CDR3 sequence is CASSFTDKDTEAFF. DNA of the CDR3: TGTGCCAGCAGTTTTACAGACAAGGACACTGAAGCTTTCTTT.

Comment on this clonotype: A junction end diverges from the germline sequence, so it may reflect a read error. The chain employs TRBV5-1 and TRBJ1-1; TRBD1 aligns across 11 bases. This CDR3 is 14 amino acids long. The germline gives CDR1 SGHRS, CDR2 YFSETQ. DNA of the CDR3: TGCGCCAGCAGCCCAGGGACAGGGGGTACTCGACGCATCTTT. Protein product: CASSPGTGGTRRIF.

This clonotype occurred a few times. A much larger clonotype is one base distant, so this may be a read error. The rearrangement links TRBV15 to TRBJ1-1; D unresolved. The CDR3 runs to 13 residues. Trimming left V 3 bases short and J 3 bases short, with 8 bases between. CDR1 and CDR2 from the germline V gene are LNHNV and YYDKDF (reference sequence). Here the CDR3 reads CATSRESHTEAFF. The CDR3 nucleotides read TGTGCCACCAGCAGGGAAAGCCACACTGAAGCTTTCTTT.

This clonotype counts as medium-sized. V and J are TRBV10-2 and TRBJ2-1; 9 bases align to TRBD1. V was pared by 6 bases and J by 1 base, with 10 bases of the junction left unmatched. In germline, CDR1 is WSHSY, CDR2 SAAADI. This CDR3 comprises 17 residues. The DNA for the CDR3 is TGCGCCAGCAGGCAATACCGGGACAGGGTATCCTACAATGAGCAGTTCTTC. Amino acids: CASRQYRDRVSYNEQFF.

This clonotype has at least ten counts. V gene TRBV7-6 combines with J gene TRBJ1-6; 7 positions match TRBD1. The length of the CDR3 is 16 residues. Trimming took 3 bases from V and 0 from J; bases not matched to a gene: 2. CDR1 and CDR2 (germline): SGHVS, FNYEAQ. The DNA for the CDR3 is TGTGCCAGCAGCTTGCGACAGGGCTCCTATAATTCACCCCTCCACTTT. It specifies CASSLRQGSYNSPLHF. The variable domain in full, with the rest retrieved from reference TRBV7-6 and TRBJ1-6, is GAGVSQSPRYKVTKRGQDVALRCDPISGHVSLYWYRQALGQGPEFLTYFNYEAQQDKSGLPNDRFSAERPEGSISTLTIQRTEQRDSAMYRCASSLRQGSYNSPLHFGNGTRLTVT.

Many counts were recorded for this clonotype. The V gene is TRBV27, the J gene TRBJ1-1, with D possibly TRBD1 on 6 matching bases. Germline-derived CDR1 and CDR2 are MNHEY and SMNVEV (reference sequence). CDR3 length: 16 residues. Trimming removed 3 bases from V and 0 bases from J, with 14 bases in between. The CDR3 is CASSFSGGHLNTEAFF. DNA of the CDR3: TGTGCCAGCAGTTTTTCTGGGGGGCACCTGAACACTGAAGCTTTCTTT.

The chain uses TRBV6-6 and TRBJ1-1, with 7 bases identical to TRBD1. Germline V gene lookup returns CDR1 MNHNY and CDR2 SVGAGI (reference sequence). CDR3 length: 14 amino acids. V was clipped by 6 bases and J by 4 bases; unmatched bases: 8. The CDR3 spells CASSQTGDGTEAFF. The CDR3 DNA reads as TGTGCCAGCAGCCAAACAGGGGACGGCACTGAAGCTTTCTTT.

In its sample, this clonotype was seen many times. V gene TRBV12-3 or TRBV12-4 combines with J gene TRBJ2-7; TRBD2 matches 9 bases. V was clipped by 3 bases and J by 6 bases; unmatched bases: 6. The length of the CDR3 is 14 residues. CDR3 sequence reads: CASSLQRGASEQYF. DNA of the CDR3: TGTGCCAGCAGTTTGCAGCGGGGGGCTTCCGAGCAGTACTTC.

There are a few counts of this clonotype. This chain joins TRBV12-3 or TRBV12-4 and TRBJ2-7; D might be TRBD1 or TRBD2, each matching 5 bases. CDR3 size: 14 residues. V was shortened by 2 bases and J by 2 bases, with 10 bases between the two germline ends. CDR3 protein: CASSLPGTAYEQYF. DNA of the CDR3: TGTGCCAGCAGTTTACCCGGGACGGCCTACGAGCAGTACTTC.

This clonotype was recorded many times. The V and J genes are TRBV29-1 and TRBJ2-3, with 7 bases aligning to TRBD1. The junction had 9 bases not matched to a gene; V was cut back by 7 bases and J by 5 bases. The CDR3 is 13 amino acids. Germline V gives CDR1 SQVTM, CDR2 ANQGSEA. The CDR3, as DNA: TGCAGCGCCGGACAGGATTGGGTAGATACGCAGTATTTT. Its protein is CSAGQDWVDTQYF.

V gene TRBV5-1 combines with J gene TRBJ2-2, with 8 bases identical to TRBD1. There are 16 residues in the CDR3. Germline CDR1 SGHRS, CDR2 YFSETQ. The trim removed 0 bases at V and 0 bases at J, leaving 1 base unmatched. CDR3 sequence: CASSLAGGANTGELFF. Written as DNA, the CDR3 is TGCGCCAGCAGCTTGGCAGGGGGCGCGAACACCGGGGAGCTGTTTTTT. The variable domain in full, completed from reference TRBV5-1 and TRBJ2-2, reads KAGVTQTPRYLIKTRGQQVTLSCSPISGHRSVSWYQQTPGQGLQFLFEYFSETQRNKGNFPGRFSGRQFSNSRSEMNVSTLELGDSALYLCASSLAGGANTGELFFGEGSRLTVL.